Following are 10 T cell receptor beta chains from one sample sequenced in a study of T-cell memory formation after mild COVID-19. TCRdb redid the calling of the 5' RACE reads with MiXCR, one entry per CDR3 protein. This table holds around 250,000 distinct CDR3 sequences, roughly 17% found once. Sequences were obtained from PBMCs or a T cell subset sorted from them (not recorded which). These receptors were taken from a young man who had mild COVID-19 (a few samples of this study predate the infection). Cell type and time point are not known.

This clonotype was seen only a few times. The chain couples TRBV9 to TRBJ2-5; 8 nucleotides agree with TRBD2. Germline-derived CDR1 and CDR2 are SGDLS and YYNGEE. The CDR3 loop spans 15 amino acids. V dropped 0 bases and J dropped 5; count of bases not matched to a gene: 6. The CDR3 sequence: CASSVAGGLVETQYF. In nucleotides, the CDR3 is TGTGCCAGCAGCGTAGCGGGGGGGCTGGTTGAGACCCAGTACTTC.

This clonotype came up a few times. This chain connects TRBV7-6 to TRBJ2-5; D gene ambiguous. This CDR3 is 14 amino acids long. Germline values: CDR1 SGHVS, CDR2 FNYEAQ. The V gene lost 5 bases and the J gene lost 2 bases, with 12 bases spanning the gap. CDR3 DNA sequence: TGTGCCAGCAGCATCCACGGACGGCAAGAGACCCAGTACTTC. This codes for CASSIHGRQETQYF.

This clonotype was seen a few times. The V call is TRBV5-1, the J call TRBJ1-1, with 7 bases that match TRBD1. V shed 4 bases, J shed 2 bases, and the junction held 8 bases outside the gene matches. This CDR3 has 15 amino acids. Germline V CDR1 and CDR2: SGHRS, YFSETQ. The CDR3 bases are TGCGCCAGCAGCCCGGGGGACAGATATAACACTGAAGCTTTCTTT. Translating gives CASSPGDRYNTEAFF.

This clonotype has a handful of counts. The rearrangement joins TRBV6-6 to TRBJ2-7, with TRBD1 identical over 9 bases. Germline CDR1 is MNHNY and CDR2 is SVGAGI (reference sequence). Unmatched junction bases numbered 5, after V lost 5 bases and J lost 3 bases. The CDR3 extends over 14 amino acids. The CDR3 protein is CASSAPGQGYEQYV. In DNA form, the CDR3 reads TGTGCCAGCAGTGCCCCGGGACAGGGCTACGAGCAGTACGTC.

CDR3 protein: CASSQERASTDTQYF. The CDR3 DNA reads TGCGCCAGCAGCCAAGAGCGGGCGAGCACAGATACGCAGTATTTT. J is TRBJ2-3 and V is TRBV4-1; maybe TRBD2 (5 bases). V gave up 0 bases and J gave up 0 bases, with 7 bases separating them. Germline values: CDR1 MGHRA, CDR2 YSYEKL. The CDR3 runs 15 residues.

This clonotype has just a few counts. The chain employs TRBV5-1 and TRBJ1-1, with 9 bases fitting TRBD1. The CDR3 has 14 amino acids. Germline CDR1 and CDR2: SGHRS and YFSETQ. The V gene end was trimmed by 4 bases and the J gene end by 2 bases; junction bases not matched to a gene: 3. The CDR3 spells CASSTGGPNTEAFF. The CDR3 DNA reads TGCGCCAGCAGCACAGGGGGCCCTAACACTGAAGCTTTCTTT.

This clonotype was observed at least ten times. The genes are TRBV7-9 and TRBJ2-3; TRBD2 agrees at 10 bases. CDR1 is SEHNR, CDR2 FQNEAQ, per germline (reference sequence). V shed 5 bases and J 7 bases; nucleotides not matched to a gene: 9. CDR3 length: 15 amino acids. CDR3 region: CASSPLAGASNTQYF. In DNA form, the CDR3 reads TGTGCCAGCAGCCCCCTAGCGGGGGCTTCCAATACGCAGTATTTT.

This clonotype came up many times. The chain has TRBV7-3 and TRBJ2-5; no clear D. V lost 8 bases and J lost 5, with 15 bases in between. Germline V gene data show CDR1 as SGHTA and CDR2 as FQGTGA. The CDR3 extends over 13 amino acids. The CDR3 sequence is CASGETQQETQYF. The DNA of the CDR3 is TGTGCCAGCGGCGAGACGCAGCAGGAGACCCAGTACTTC.

This clonotype was seen ten or more times. V usage is TRBV7-3 and J usage is TRBJ2-3; the match to TRBD2 covers 12 bases. V shed 4 bases, J shed 1 base, and the junction held 6 bases outside the gene matches. The CDR3 has 17 amino acids. CDR1 and CDR2 from the germline V gene are SGHTA and FQGTGA. The CDR3 spells CASSSRLAGDRTDTQYF. DNA for the CDR3: TGTGCCAGCAGCTCGCGACTAGCGGGGGACCGCACAGATACGCAGTATTTT.

About this clonotype itself: At one of its ends the junction is not consistent with the germline gene, which may arise from a read error. The chain employs TRBV5-1 and TRBJ2-3; 14 nucleotides line up with TRBD2. The CDR3 has 14 residues. Germline V gene data show CDR1 as SGHRS and CDR2 as YFSETQ. CDR3 in amino acids: CASSWGTSGGLSLF. The CDR3 DNA is TGCGCCAGCAGCTGGGGGACTAGCGGGGGCCTGTCTCTCTTT.